The present T cell receptor beta chain was sequenced within a study of graft-versus-host responses after intestinal transplantation. Study-level background: Every recipient had anti-thymocyte globulin induction and three to four years of tacrolimus plus steroids. Study-wide results and limits: GvH clones were found in recipient marrow; some appeared first in ileum or blood.

Germline V gives CDR1 MNHEY, CDR2 SMNVEV (reference sequence). This CDR3 contains 14 residues. V was pared by 2 bases and J by 8 bases, with 15 bases between. Details on this clone: Its antigen is currently unknown.

Profiling relied on immunoSEQ multiplex PCR, and the TCRdb table lists in-frame clones only, not all of them. The data show some 8,000 clones, around 97% seen once. This rearrangement joins TRBV27 to TRBJ1-1, with unresolved D. The input for sequencing was PBMCs, taken 23 days after intestinal transplant. The sequence came from a human patient who received an intestinal transplant, so some T cells may come from the graft donor. In nucleotides, the CDR3 is TGTGCCAGCAGTTTAATCGGACTGTACAACGAAGCTTTCTTT. Translating gives CASSLIGLYNEAFF.